The rows below give T cell receptor beta chains drawn from one sample of a study of T cell responses to AZD1222 COVID-19 vaccine. Assay: immunoSEQ multiplex PCR; the TCRdb copy retains only in-frame clones and omits some. This table holds 78,000 or so clones, roughly 88% found once. Sequencing was performed on peripheral blood, taken on day 0 of AZD1222 vaccination. Receptors originate from an adult in good health. Each CDR3 is given with its conserved first and last residue. A D gene is named only where the DNA matches it firmly. Only part of the rows carry a size: once, few, many, or a class if the clone is expanded.

cdr3_nt: TGTGCCACCAGCAGAGACTTAAACTATGGCTACACCTTC; cdr3_aa: CATSRDLNYGYTF; j_call: TRBJ1-2; d_call: .; clone_size: .; v_call: TRBV15
cdr3_nt: TGTGCCAGCAGCCCGGACAGGGGGGACACCGGGGAGCTGTTTTTT; cdr3_aa: CASSPDRGDTGELFF; j_call: TRBJ2-2; d_call: TRBD1; clone_size: once; v_call: TRBV6-4
cdr3_nt: TGTGCCAGCAGTTCCCCGCCTAGCGGGAGTTACGAGCAGTACTTC; cdr3_aa: CASSSPPSGSYEQYF; j_call: TRBJ2-7; d_call: TRBD2; clone_size: .; v_call: TRBV28
cdr3_nt: TGCGCCAGCAGCCAAAGCGGACAGGGCTATTCTCAGCCCCAGCATTTT; cdr3_aa: CASSQSGQGYSQPQHF; j_call: TRBJ1-5; d_call: TRBD1; clone_size: .; v_call: TRBV4-1
cdr3_nt: TGTGCCAGCAGCCGGGACAGAGGATTTGAAGCTTTCTTT; cdr3_aa: CASSRDRGFEAFF; j_call: TRBJ1-1; d_call: TRBD1; clone_size: .; v_call: TRBV7-3
cdr3_nt: TGCGCCAGCAGCCAAGAACCGGCAGTGAACACTGAAGCTTTCTTT; cdr3_aa: CASSQEPAVNTEAFF; j_call: TRBJ1-1; d_call: .; clone_size: once; v_call: TRBV4-1
cdr3_nt: TGTGCCAGTAGCGAAAAAAGGGGTCGGTTGGACGAGCAGTACTTC; cdr3_aa: CASSEKRGRLDEQYF; j_call: TRBJ2-7; d_call: .; clone_size: .; v_call: TRBV19
cdr3_nt: TGTGCCAGCAGCCCACCGGAGACTAGGGAGCAGTACTTC; cdr3_aa: CASSPPETREQYF; j_call: TRBJ2-7; d_call: .; clone_size: .; v_call: TRBV9
cdr3_nt: TGTGCCAGCAAGGGACTTTGGGATGAGCAGTTCTTC; cdr3_aa: CASKGLWDEQFF; j_call: TRBJ2-1; d_call: .; clone_size: .; v_call: TRBV25-1
cdr3_nt: TGTGCCAGCAGTAGAGGGACGGATGCCAAAAACATTCAGTACTTC; cdr3_aa: CASSRGTDAKNIQYF; j_call: TRBJ2-4; d_call: .; clone_size: .; v_call: TRBV6-5
cdr3_nt: TGCAGTGCTGAGAGGGAGACCCAGTACTTC; cdr3_aa: CSAERETQYF; j_call: TRBJ2-5; d_call: .; clone_size: .; v_call: TRBV20-1
cdr3_nt: TGTGCCAGCAGCCCAGGGGGGCCCACAGATACGCAGTATTTT; cdr3_aa: CASSPGGPTDTQYF; j_call: TRBJ2-3; d_call: .; clone_size: once; v_call: TRBV13
cdr3_nt: TGTGCCAGCAGCTTGGGCGGTTCCTACGAGCAGTACTTC; cdr3_aa: CASSLGGSYEQYF; j_call: TRBJ2-7; d_call: .; clone_size: once; v_call: TRBV11-2
cdr3_nt: TGTGCCAGCAGCCTTAGCGGGGGTACCTACGAGCAGTACTTC; cdr3_aa: CASSLSGGTYEQYF; j_call: TRBJ2-7; d_call: TRBD2; clone_size: .; v_call: TRBV11-2
cdr3_nt: TGTGCCAGCAGCTGGATGAACTATGGCTACACCTTC; cdr3_aa: CASSWMNYGYTF; j_call: TRBJ1-2; d_call: .; clone_size: .; v_call: TRBV28
cdr3_nt: TGTGCCAGCAGCTTAGACATATCGGGCCTTTCCTACAATGAGCAGTTCTTC; cdr3_aa: CASSLDISGLSYNEQFF; j_call: TRBJ2-1; d_call: .; clone_size: .; v_call: TRBV11-2
cdr3_nt: TGTGCCAGCAGCCAATATAGGGGCTCCTACAATGAGCAGTTCTTC; cdr3_aa: CASSQYRGSYNEQFF; j_call: TRBJ2-1; d_call: .; clone_size: .; v_call: TRBV14
cdr3_nt: TGTGCCAGCAGCGTCAGTGGGGGCGAAAAACTGTTTTTT; cdr3_aa: CASSVSGGEKLFF; j_call: TRBJ1-4; d_call: .; clone_size: medium-sized; v_call: TRBV9
cdr3_nt: TGTGCCAGCAGCGTAGTAGAAACCGGGGAGCTGTTTTTT; cdr3_aa: CASSVVETGELFF; j_call: TRBJ2-2; d_call: .; clone_size: .; v_call: TRBV9
cdr3_nt: TGTGCCAGCAGCGTAAGTGGGTTCGACACTGAAGCTTTCTTT; cdr3_aa: CASSVSGFDTEAFF; j_call: TRBJ1-1; d_call: .; clone_size: few; v_call: TRBV9
cdr3_nt: TGTGCCAGCAGTTATAGCGGGGCCTACAATGAGCAGTTCTTC; cdr3_aa: CASSYSGAYNEQFF; j_call: TRBJ2-1; d_call: TRBD2; clone_size: .; v_call: TRBV6-5
cdr3_nt: TGTGCCAGCAGCCTCGGGCGGGAGGGGCCGCGGGAGACCCAGTACTTC; cdr3_aa: CASSLGREGPRETQYF; j_call: TRBJ2-5; d_call: TRBD2; clone_size: .; v_call: TRBV7-9
cdr3_nt: TGTGCCAGCAGCTTAGCCCCAGGTCCCTATGGCTACACCTTC; cdr3_aa: CASSLAPGPYGYTF; j_call: TRBJ1-2; d_call: .; clone_size: .; v_call: TRBV7-2
cdr3_nt: TGTGCCAGTAGTTTAGGACAGGGTTTGACCTACGAGCAGTACTTC; cdr3_aa: CASSLGQGLTYEQYF; j_call: TRBJ2-7; d_call: TRBD1; clone_size: .; v_call: TRBV19
cdr3_nt: TGTGCCAGCAGTGGAGAAGCGGGAGGCTACGAGCAGTACTTC; cdr3_aa: CASSGEAGGYEQYF; j_call: TRBJ2-7; d_call: TRBD2; clone_size: .; v_call: TRBV2
cdr3_nt: TGTGCCAGCAGCTTAGACAGGGGAAGAGAGACCCAGTACTTC; cdr3_aa: CASSLDRGRETQYF; j_call: TRBJ2-5; d_call: TRBD1; clone_size: .; v_call: TRBV7-9